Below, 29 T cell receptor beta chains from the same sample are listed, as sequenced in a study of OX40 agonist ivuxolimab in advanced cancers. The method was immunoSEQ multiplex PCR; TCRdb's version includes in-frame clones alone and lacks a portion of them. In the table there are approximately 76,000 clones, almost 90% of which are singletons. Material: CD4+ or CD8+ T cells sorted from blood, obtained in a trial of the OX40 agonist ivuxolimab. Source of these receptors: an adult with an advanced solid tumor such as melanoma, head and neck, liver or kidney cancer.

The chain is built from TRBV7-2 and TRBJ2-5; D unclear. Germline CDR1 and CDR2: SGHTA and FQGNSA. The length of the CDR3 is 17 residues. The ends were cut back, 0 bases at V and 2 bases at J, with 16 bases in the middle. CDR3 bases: TGTGCCAGCAGCTTAGCGAGTAGGGCAGCCACTCAAGAGACCCAGTACTTC. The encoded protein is CASSLASRAATQETQYF. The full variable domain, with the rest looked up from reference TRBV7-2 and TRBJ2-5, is GAGVSQSPSNKVTEKGKDVELRCDPISGHTALYWYRQSLGQGLEFLIYFQGNSAPDKSGLPSDRFSAERTGGSVSTLTIQRTQQEDSAVYLCASSLASRAATQETQYFGPGTRLLVL.

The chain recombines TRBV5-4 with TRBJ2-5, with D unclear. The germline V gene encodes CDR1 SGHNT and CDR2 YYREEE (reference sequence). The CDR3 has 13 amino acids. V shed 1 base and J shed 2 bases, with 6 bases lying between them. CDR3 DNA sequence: TGTGCCAGCAGCTTGTGGCCTCAAGAGACCCAGTACTTC. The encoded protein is CASSLWPQETQYF.

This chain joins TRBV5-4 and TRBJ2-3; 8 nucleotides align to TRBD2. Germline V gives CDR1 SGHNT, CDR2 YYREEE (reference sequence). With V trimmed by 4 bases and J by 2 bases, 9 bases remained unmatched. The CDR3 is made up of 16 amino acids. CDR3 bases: TGTGCCAGCAGCCGGGGCAGCGGGAGTGACACAGATACGCAGTATTTT. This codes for CASSRGSGSDTDTQYF.

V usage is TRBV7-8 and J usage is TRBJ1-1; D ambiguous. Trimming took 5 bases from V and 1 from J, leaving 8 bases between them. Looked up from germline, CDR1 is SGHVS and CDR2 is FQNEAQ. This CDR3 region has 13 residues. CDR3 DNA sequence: TGTGCCAGCAGCCCTCGGTGGAACACTGAAGCTTTCTTT. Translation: CASSPRWNTEAFF.

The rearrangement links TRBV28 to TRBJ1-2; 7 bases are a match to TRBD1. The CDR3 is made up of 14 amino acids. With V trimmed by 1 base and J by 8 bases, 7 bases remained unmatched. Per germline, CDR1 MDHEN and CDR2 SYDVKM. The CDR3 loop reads CASSLSGTDKGYTF. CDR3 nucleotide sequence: TGTGCCAGCAGTTTATCCGGGACAGATAAAGGCTACACCTTC.

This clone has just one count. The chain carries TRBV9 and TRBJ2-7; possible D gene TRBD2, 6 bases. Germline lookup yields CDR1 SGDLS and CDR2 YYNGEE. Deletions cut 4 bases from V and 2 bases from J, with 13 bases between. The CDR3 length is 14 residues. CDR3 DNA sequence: TGTGCCAGCAGCCCAGGGACTTTTACCTACGAGCAGTACTTC. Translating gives CASSPGTFTYEQYF.

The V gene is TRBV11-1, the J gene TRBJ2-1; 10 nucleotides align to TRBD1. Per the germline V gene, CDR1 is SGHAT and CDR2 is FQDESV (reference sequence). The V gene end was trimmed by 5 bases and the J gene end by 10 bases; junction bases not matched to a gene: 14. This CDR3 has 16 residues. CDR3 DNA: TGTGCCAGCAGCCCGAAAGACAGGGGGCGTCTCTGGGAGCAGTTCTTC. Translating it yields CASSPKDRGRLWEQFF.

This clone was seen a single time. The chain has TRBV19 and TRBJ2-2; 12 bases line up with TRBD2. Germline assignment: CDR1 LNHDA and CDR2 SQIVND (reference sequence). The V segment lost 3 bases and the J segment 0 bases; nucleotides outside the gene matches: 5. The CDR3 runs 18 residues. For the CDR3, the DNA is TGTGCCAGTAGTATCGGACTAGCGGGGTTATCGAACACCGGGGAGCTGTTTTTT. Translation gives CASSIGLAGLSNTGELFF.

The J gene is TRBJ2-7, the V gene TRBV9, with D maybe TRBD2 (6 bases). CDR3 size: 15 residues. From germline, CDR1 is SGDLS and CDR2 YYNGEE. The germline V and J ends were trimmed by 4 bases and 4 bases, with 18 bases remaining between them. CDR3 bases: TGTGCCAGCAGCCCCAAGGAGGGGAGTTTGTACGAGCAGTACTTC. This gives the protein CASSPKEGSLYEQYF.

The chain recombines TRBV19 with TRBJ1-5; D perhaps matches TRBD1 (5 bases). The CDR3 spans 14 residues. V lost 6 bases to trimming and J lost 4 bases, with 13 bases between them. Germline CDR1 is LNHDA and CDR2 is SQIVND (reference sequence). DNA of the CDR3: TGTGCCAGTAGCAGGGAAGGGGAAAATCAGCCCCAGCATTTT. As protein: CASSREGENQPQHF.

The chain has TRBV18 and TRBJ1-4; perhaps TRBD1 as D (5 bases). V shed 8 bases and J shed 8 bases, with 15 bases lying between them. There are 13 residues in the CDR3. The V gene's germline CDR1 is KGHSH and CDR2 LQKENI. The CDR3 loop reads CASLRGGGEKLFF. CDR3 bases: TGTGCCAGCCTAAGGGGAGGAGGAGAAAAACTGTTTTTT. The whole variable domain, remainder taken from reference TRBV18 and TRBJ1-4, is NAGVMQNPRHLVRRRGQEARLRCSPMKGHSHVYWYRQLPEEGLKFMVYLQKENIIDESGMPKERFSAEFPKEGPSILRIQQVVRGDSAAYFCASLRGGGEKLFFGSGTQLSVL.

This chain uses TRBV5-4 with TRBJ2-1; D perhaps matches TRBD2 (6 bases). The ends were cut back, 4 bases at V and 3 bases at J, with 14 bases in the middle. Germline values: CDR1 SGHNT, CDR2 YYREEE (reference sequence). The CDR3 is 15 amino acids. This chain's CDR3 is CASSPRDPDYNEQFF. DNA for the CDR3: TGTGCCAGCAGCCCGCGGGACCCAGACTACAATGAGCAGTTCTTC.

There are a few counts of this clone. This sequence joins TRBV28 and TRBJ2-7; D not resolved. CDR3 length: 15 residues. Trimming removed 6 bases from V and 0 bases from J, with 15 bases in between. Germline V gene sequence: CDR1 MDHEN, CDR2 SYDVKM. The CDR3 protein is CASSRTPLGSYEQYF. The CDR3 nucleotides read TGTGCCAGCAGCCGTACCCCCTTGGGCTCCTACGAGCAGTACTTC.

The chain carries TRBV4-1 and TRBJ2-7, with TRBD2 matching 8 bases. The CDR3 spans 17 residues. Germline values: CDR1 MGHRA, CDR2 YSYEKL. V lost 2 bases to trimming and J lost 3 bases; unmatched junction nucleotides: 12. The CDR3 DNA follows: TGCGCCAGCAGCCAACTCCGATCGCCGGGACTAGTCTACGAGCAGTACTTC. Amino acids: CASSQLRSPGLVYEQYF.

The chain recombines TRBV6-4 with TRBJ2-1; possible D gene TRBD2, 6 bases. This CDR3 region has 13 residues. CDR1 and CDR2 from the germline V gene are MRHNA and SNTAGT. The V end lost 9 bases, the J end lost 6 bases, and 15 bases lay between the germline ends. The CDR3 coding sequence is TGTGCCAGTGCCGGGGAGGATGGCAATGAGCAGTTCTTC. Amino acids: CASAGEDGNEQFF.

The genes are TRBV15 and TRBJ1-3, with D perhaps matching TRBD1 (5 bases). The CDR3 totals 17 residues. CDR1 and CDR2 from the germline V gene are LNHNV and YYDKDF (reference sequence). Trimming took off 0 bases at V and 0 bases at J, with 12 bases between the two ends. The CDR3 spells CATSRDLGRDSGNTIYF. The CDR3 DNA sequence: TGTGCCACCAGCAGAGATTTAGGCAGGGACTCTGGAAACACCATATATTTT. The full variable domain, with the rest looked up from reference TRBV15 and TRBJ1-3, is DAMVIQNPRYQVTQFGKPVTLSCSQTLNHNVMYWYQQKSSQAPKLLFHYYDKDFNNEADTPDNFQSRRPNTSFCFLDIRSPGLGDTAMYLCATSRDLGRDSGNTIYFGEGSWLTVV.

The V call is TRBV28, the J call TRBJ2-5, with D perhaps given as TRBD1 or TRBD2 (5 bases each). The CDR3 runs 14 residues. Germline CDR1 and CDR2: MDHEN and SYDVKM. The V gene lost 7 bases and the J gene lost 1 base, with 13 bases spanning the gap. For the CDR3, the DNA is TGTGCCAGCAAAGCGTCGGGGCCCCAAGAGACCCAGTACTTC. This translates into CASKASGPQETQYF.

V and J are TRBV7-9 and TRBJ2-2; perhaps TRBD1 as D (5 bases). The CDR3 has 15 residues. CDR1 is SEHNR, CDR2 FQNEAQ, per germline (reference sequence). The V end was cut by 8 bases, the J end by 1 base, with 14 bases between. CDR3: CASPKGRGNTGELFF. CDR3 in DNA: TGTGCCAGCCCAAAGGGGCGCGGGAACACCGGGGAGCTGTTTTTT. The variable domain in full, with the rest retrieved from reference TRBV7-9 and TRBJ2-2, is DTGVSQNPRHKITKRGQNVTFRCDPISEHNRLYWYRQTLGQGPEFLTYFQNEAQLEKSRLLSDRFSAERPKGSFSTLEIQRTEQGDSAMYLCASPKGRGNTGELFFGEGSRLTVL.

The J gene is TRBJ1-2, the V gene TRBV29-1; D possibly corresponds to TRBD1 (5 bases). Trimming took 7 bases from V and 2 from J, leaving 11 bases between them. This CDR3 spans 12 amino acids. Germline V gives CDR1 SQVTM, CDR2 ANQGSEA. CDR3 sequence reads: CSAAGANYGYTF. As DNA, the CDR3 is TGCAGCGCCGCCGGGGCCAACTATGGCTACACCTTC.

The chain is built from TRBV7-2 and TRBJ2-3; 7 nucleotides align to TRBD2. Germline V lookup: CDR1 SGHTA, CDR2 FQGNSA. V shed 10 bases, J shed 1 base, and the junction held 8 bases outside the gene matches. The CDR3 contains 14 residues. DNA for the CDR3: TGTGCCACAACGCGGGGGACTGGCACAGATACGCAGTATTTT. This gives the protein CATTRGTGTDTQYF.

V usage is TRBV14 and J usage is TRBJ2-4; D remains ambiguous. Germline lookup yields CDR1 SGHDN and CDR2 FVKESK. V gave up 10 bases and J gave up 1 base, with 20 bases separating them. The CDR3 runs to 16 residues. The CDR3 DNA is TGTGCCACGGTAGCCACCCCCGACGGGGCCAAAAACATTCAGTACTTC. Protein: CATVATPDGAKNIQYF.

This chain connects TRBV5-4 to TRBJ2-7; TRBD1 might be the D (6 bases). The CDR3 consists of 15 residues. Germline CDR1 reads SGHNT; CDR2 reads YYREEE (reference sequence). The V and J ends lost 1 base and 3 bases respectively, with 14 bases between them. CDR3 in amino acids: CASSLSRTESYEQYF. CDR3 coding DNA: TGTGCCAGCAGCTTGTCGAGGACAGAGAGCTACGAGCAGTACTTC.

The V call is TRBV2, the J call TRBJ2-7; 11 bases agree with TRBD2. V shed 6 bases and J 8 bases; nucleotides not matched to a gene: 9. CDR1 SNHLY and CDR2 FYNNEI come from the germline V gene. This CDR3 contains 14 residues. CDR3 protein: CASRARSGGAQQYF. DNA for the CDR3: TGTGCCAGCAGGGCTCGTAGCGGGGGGGCCCAGCAGTACTTC.

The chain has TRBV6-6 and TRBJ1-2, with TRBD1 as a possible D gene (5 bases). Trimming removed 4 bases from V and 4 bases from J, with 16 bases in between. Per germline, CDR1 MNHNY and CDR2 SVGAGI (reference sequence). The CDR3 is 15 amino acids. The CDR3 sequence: CASSSPVGGVYGYTF. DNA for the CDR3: TGTGCCAGCAGTTCCCCCGTTGGGGGAGTCTATGGCTACACCTTC.

The CDR3 sequence is CASSQDLQVRGYTF. The CDR3, as DNA: TGCGCCAGCAGCCAAGATTTACAAGTGAGGGGCTACACCTTC. V is TRBV4-3 and J is TRBJ1-2; D gene uncertain. CDR3 length equals 14 residues. With 0 bases removed from V and 8 bases from J, the gap between germline ends came to 13 bases. Germline CDR1 reads LGHNA; CDR2 reads YSLEER.

In nucleotides, the CDR3 is TGTGCCAGCGCCCCGGGGGACGGAATCCCCTCTGGGGCCAACGTCCTGACTTTC. Translation: CASAPGDGIPSGANVLTF. This chain connects TRBV28 to TRBJ2-6; TRBD2 is a possible D gene (6 bases). This CDR3 is 18 amino acids long. Trimming took off 8 bases at V and 0 bases at J, with 20 bases between the two ends. The germline V gene encodes CDR1 MDHEN and CDR2 SYDVKM.

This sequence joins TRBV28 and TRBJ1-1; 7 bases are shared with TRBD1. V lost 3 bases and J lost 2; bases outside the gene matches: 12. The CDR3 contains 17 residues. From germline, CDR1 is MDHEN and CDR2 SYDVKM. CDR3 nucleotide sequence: TGTGCCAGCAGTTTTATCGACAGGGATTGGGGAAACACTGAAGCTTTCTTT. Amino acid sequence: CASSFIDRDWGNTEAFF.

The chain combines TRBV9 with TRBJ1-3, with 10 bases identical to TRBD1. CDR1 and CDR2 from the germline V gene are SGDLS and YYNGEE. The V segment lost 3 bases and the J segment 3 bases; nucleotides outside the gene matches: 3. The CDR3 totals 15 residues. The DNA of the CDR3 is TGTGCCAGCAGCGGAGACAGGGGGCTTGGAAACACCATATATTTT. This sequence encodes CASSGDRGLGNTIYF.

This CDR3 reads CAWGLAGGADTQYF. The CDR3 DNA reads as TGTGCCTGGGGACTAGCGGGAGGGGCAGATACGCAGTATTTT. This chain joins TRBV30 and TRBJ2-3, with 15 bases lining up with TRBD2. Losses at the gene ends were 5 bases for V and 4 bases for J; bases not matched to a gene: 1. The V gene's germline CDR1 is GTSNPN and CDR2 SVGIG (reference sequence). This CDR3 has 14 amino acids.